A selection of T cell receptor beta chains follows, all from one sample in a study of blood T cell repertoires in COVID-19. The assay was immunoSEQ multiplex PCR, and TCRdb's table has in-frame clones only and misses some. The sample carries fewer than 250,000 clones, roughly 80% recorded once. Sequenced material: peripheral blood. The receptors derive from a woman between 35 and 50 years old with active or convalescent COVID-19. Both conserved end residues are part of each CDR3. D genes are given only for firm matches. Not all rows give a size; the values are once, few, many and, for expanded clones, a class.

J	V	D	size	CDR3	DNA
TRBJ1-4	TRBV19	.	.	CASRDSHADEKLFF	TGTGCCAGTAGAGACAGCCACGCCGATGAAAAACTGTTTTTT
TRBJ1-4	TRBV4-3	.	.	CASSRYRVANEKLFF	TGCGCCAGCAGCCGATACAGGGTAGCTAATGAAAAACTGTTTTTT
TRBJ2-7	TRBV4-2	TRBD2	.	CASSPSPGTSGLGQYF	TGTGCCAGCAGCCCCTCTCCGGGAACTAGCGGTCTGGGGCAGTACTTC
TRBJ1-4	TRBV4-3	.	.	CASSQEDRRNEKLFF	TGCGCCAGCAGCCAAGAAGACAGGCGTAATGAAAAACTGTTTTTT
TRBJ2-3	TRBV2	.	.	CASPTLPGEVNTQYF	TGTGCCAGTCCCACCCTCCCGGGGGAAGTGAATACGCAGTATTTT
TRBJ1-5	TRBV15	.	.	CATSREGEGNQPQHF	TGTGCCACCAGCAGAGAAGGGGAGGGGAATCAGCCCCAGCATTTT
TRBJ1-2	TRBV9	.	once	CASSLQEGHGYTF	TGTGCCAGCAGCCTACAGGAGGGACATGGCTACACCTTC
TRBJ1-1	TRBV30	.	.	CAWSVLHLNTEAFF	TGTGCCTGGAGTGTATTACACCTGAACACTGAAGCTTTCTTT
TRBJ1-1	TRBV28	TRBD1	once	CASSARDRAFFNTEAFF	TGTGCCAGCAGTGCCCGGGACAGGGCTTTTTTTAACACTGAAGCTTTCTTT
TRBJ2-1	TRBV11-3	.	.	CASSTRSRGYNEQFF	TGTGCCAGCAGCACTCGGTCTAGGGGCTACAATGAGCAGTTCTTC
TRBJ1-6	TRBV5-1	.	.	CASRRGGHPNNSPLHF	TGCGCCAGCAGGAGGGGGGGACATCCTAATAATTCACCCCTCCACTTT
TRBJ1-1	TRBV24-1	.	.	CATSDPRTPNTEAFF	TGTGCCACCAGTGATCCTAGGACACCGAACACTGAAGCTTTCTTT
TRBJ1-4	TRBV2	.	.	CASRIRTGEKLFF	TGTGCCAGCAGAATTAGGACGGGGGAAAAACTGTTTTTT
TRBJ2-7	TRBV30	TRBD1	.	CAWAGGYEQYF	TGTGCCTGGGCAGGGGGCTACGAGCAGTACTTC
TRBJ1-5	TRBV3-1/TRBV3-2	.	.	CASSQTADSNQPQHF	TGTGCCAGCAGCCAGACAGCCGATAGCAATCAGCCCCAGCATTTT
TRBJ2-1	TRBV7-2	.	.	CASRARTGSSYNEQFF	TGTGCCAGCAGAGCGCGGACGGGGAGCTCCTACAATGAGCAGTTCTTC
TRBJ2-2	TRBV3-1/TRBV3-2	TRBD1	.	CASSQGLYRTGRAGELFF	TGTGCCAGCAGCCAGGGGTTATACCGGACAGGGCGGGCCGGGGAGCTGTTTTTT
TRBJ1-2	TRBV6-6	.	.	CASRQANYGYTF	TGTGCCAGTCGACAGGCTAACTATGGCTACACCTTC
TRBJ1-1	TRBV7-9	TRBD1	.	CASSPQGGDTEAFF	TGTGCCAGCAGCCCACAGGGGGGGGACACTGAAGCTTTCTTT
TRBJ2-1	TRBV7-3	TRBD2	.	CASSLMPSGDNEQFF	TGTGCCAGCAGCTTAATGCCTAGCGGGGACAATGAGCAGTTCTTC
TRBJ1-1	TRBV6-1	.	.	CASSEVGVYTEAFF	TGTGCCAGCAGTGAAGTAGGGGTTTACACTGAAGCTTTCTTT
TRBJ1-2	TRBV5-4	.	.	CASSLEGGPGPSGYTF	TGTGCCAGCAGCTTGGAAGGTGGGCCAGGGCCATCTGGCTACACCTTC
TRBJ1-3	TRBV29-1	.	.	CSVQGEPGNTIYF	TGCAGCGTACAGGGAGAACCAGGAAACACCATATATTTT
TRBJ2-1	TRBV19	TRBD2	.	CASSIGGEGYEQFF	TGTGCCAGTAGTATCGGCGGGGAGGGGTATGAGCAGTTCTTC
TRBJ2-1	TRBV5-1	.	.	CASALDSHNEQFF	TGCGCCAGCGCCCTTGACAGCCACAATGAGCAGTTCTTC
TRBJ1-3	TRBV7-3	.	.	CASSPGGSGNTIYF	TGTGCCAGCAGCCCCGGAGGGTCTGGAAACACCATATATTTT
TRBJ1-1	TRBV5-6	.	.	CASSLEGGKAEAFF	TGTGCCAGCAGCTTGGAGGGCGGGAAAGCTGAAGCTTTCTTT
TRBJ2-7	TRBV7-3	TRBD2	.	CASSLLAGSYEQYF	TGTGCCAGCAGCCTACTAGCGGGAAGTTACGAGCAGTACTTC
TRBJ2-3	TRBV28	.	.	CASSFGLDTQYF	TGTGCCAGCAGTTTCGGACTAGATACGCAGTATTTT
TRBJ1-2	TRBV6-5	.	.	CATGWALGGYTF	TGTGCCACTGGGTGGGCCCTGGGTGGCTACACCTTC
TRBJ1-4	TRBV28	.	.	CASSSAQGKGEKLFF	TGTGCCAGCAGTTCCGCACAGGGAAAGGGGGAAAAACTGTTTTTT
TRBJ2-7	TRBV19	TRBD2	.	CASSPSAGGWDEQYF	TGTGCCAGTAGTCCGTCAGCGGGGGGTTGGGACGAGCAGTACTTC
TRBJ1-5	TRBV11-2	.	.	CASSPDWRDYNQPQHF	TGTGCCAGCAGCCCCGATTGGAGGGACTACAATCAGCCCCAGCATTTT
TRBJ1-1	TRBV10-2	.	once	CASSDLYTMNTEAFF	TGCGCCAGCAGTGATTTATACACCATGAACACTGAAGCTTTCTTT
TRBJ2-3	TRBV6-2/TRBV6-3	.	many	CASSRTTTDTQYF	TGTGCCAGCAGCCGTACTACCACAGATACGCAGTATTTT
TRBJ1-2	TRBV30	.	.	CAWSVKIYRGYTF	TGTGCCTGGAGTGTAAAGATCTACCGAGGCTACACCTTC
TRBJ2-2	TRBV7-3	TRBD1	.	CASSLTRGLDTGELFF	TGTGCCAGCAGCTTAACTAGGGGGCTTGACACCGGGGAGCTGTTTTTT